One and the same sample provided the 27 T cell receptor beta chains below, sequenced in a study of Graves' ophthalmopathy and Graves' hyperthyroidism. Transcripts of RNA were the source for amplifying TCR beta CDR3 regions. Amplification began with first-round RT-PCR using HTBI primers, then second-round multiplex PCR was performed. TCRdb independently ran MiXCR on the multiplex PCR reads; one entry per CDR3 protein. The sample holds roughly 170,000 distinct CDR3 sequences, 39% seen once. Sequenced material: peripheral blood. The receptors shown here come from a man aged 30-40 years with Graves' ophthalmopathy.

In this sample, this clonotype turned up many times. The chain couples TRBV20-1 to TRBJ1-2; D is ambiguous. V lost 3 bases and J 6 bases, leaving 14 bases between the germline ends. The CDR3 has 13 amino acids. Germline CDR1 reads DFQATT; CDR2 reads SNEGSKA (reference sequence). The CDR3 sequence: CSASLNTTHGYTF. The CDR3 coding sequence is TGCAGTGCTAGCCTTAACACTACTCATGGCTACACCTTC.

This clonotype was seen at least ten times. The chain has TRBV25-1 and TRBJ2-5; D is uncertain. CDR1 and CDR2 from the germline V gene are MGHDK and SYGVNS. The CDR3 extends over 10 amino acids. V lost 3 bases to trimming and J lost 7 bases, with 3 bases between them. This chain's CDR3 is CASSDRTQYF. CDR3 DNA: TGTGCCAGCAGTGACAGGACCCAGTACTTC.

The sample holds many counts of this clonotype. V and J are TRBV7-2 and TRBJ2-3; D is unresolved. Germline V CDR1 and CDR2: SGHTA, FQGNSA. The CDR3 totals 14 residues. The V and J ends lost 2 bases and 1 base respectively, with 7 bases between them. CDR3 sequence reads: CASSLKFGTDTQYF. The CDR3 coding sequence is TGTGCCAGCAGCTTAAAATTCGGCACAGATACGCAGTATTTT. Supplemented by reference TRBV7-2 and TRBJ2-3, the full variable domain reads GAGVSQSPSNKVTEKGKDVELRCDPISGHTALYWYRQSLGQGLEFLIYFQGNSAPDKSGLPSDRFSAERTGGSVSTLTIQRTQQEDSAVYLCASSLKFGTDTQYFGPGTRLTVL.

The gene calls are TRBV20-1 and TRBJ2-7, with a tentative D call TRBD2 (6 bases). CDR1 and CDR2 from the germline V gene are DFQATT and SNEGSKA (reference sequence). The CDR3 totals 14 residues. Trimming removed 1 base from V and 7 bases from J, with 17 bases in between. Written as DNA, the CDR3 is TGCAGTGCTAGAGGCCCCGGGACTTGGGGGGAGCAGTACTTC. Its protein product is CSARGPGTWGEQYF.

The chain has TRBV6-1 and TRBJ1-5, with D maybe TRBD1 (6 bases). V dropped 7 bases and J dropped 1 base, with 14 bases sitting between them. This CDR3 has 15 residues. From germline, CDR1 is MNHNS and CDR2 SASEGT. The CDR3 coding sequence is TGTGCCAGCACCCCAACGGACAGAAGCAATCAGCCCCAGCATTTT. Its translation: CASTPTDRSNQPQHF.

This clonotype was seen many times. This chain connects TRBV5-1 to TRBJ1-1; 7 bases align to TRBD1. The CDR3 loop spans 14 amino acids. Trimming at V came to 2 bases and at J to 7 bases, leaving 8 bases not matched to a gene. Germline V gene lookup returns CDR1 SGHRS and CDR2 YFSETQ. The CDR3 region is CASSLGQDSSEAFF. In DNA form, the CDR3 reads TGCGCCAGCAGCTTAGGACAGGACTCGAGTGAAGCTTTCTTT.

The rearrangement joins TRBV6-1 to TRBJ2-5, with D tentatively TRBD2 (5 bases). The CDR3 is made up of 15 amino acids. Germline values: CDR1 MNHNS, CDR2 SASEGT. V was clipped by 5 bases and J by 7 bases, with 20 bases between them. The CDR3 reads CASSPQVLAPGTQYF. In DNA, the CDR3 is TGTGCCAGCAGTCCGCAAGTCCTAGCCCCAGGGACCCAGTACTTC.

There are many counts of this clonotype. The CDR3 is CASRMTGAPYEQYF. In DNA, the CDR3 is TGTGCCAGCAGAATGACAGGGGCCCCCTACGAGCAGTACTTC. The chain carries TRBV28 and TRBJ2-7, with 8 bases lining up with TRBD1. CDR3 size: 14 residues. V lost 6 bases to trimming and J lost 2 bases; unmatched junction nucleotides: 6. Looked up from germline, CDR1 is MDHEN and CDR2 is SYDVKM.

This clonotype has a handful of counts. This chain connects TRBV7-2 to TRBJ2-7; TRBD2 might be the D (6 bases). Trimming took 3 bases from V and 5 from J, leaving 8 bases between them. The V gene's germline CDR1 is SGHTA and CDR2 FQGNSA. The CDR3 spans 12 residues. The CDR3 loop reads CASSFAGHEQYF. The DNA of the CDR3 is TGTGCCAGCAGCTTTGCGGGACACGAGCAGTACTTC.

This clonotype was counted ten times or more. The chain combines TRBV6-2 or TRBV6-3 with TRBJ2-7; TRBD2 agrees at 10 bases. Germline-derived CDR1 and CDR2 are MNHEY and SVGEGT. Trimming at V came to 2 bases and at J to 3 bases, leaving 1 base not matched to a gene. This CDR3 contains 14 residues. CDR3: CASSYASGSYEQYF. The CDR3 DNA follows: TGTGCCAGCAGTTACGCTAGCGGGAGCTACGAGCAGTACTTC.

In this sample, this clonotype turned up many times. The V gene is TRBV12-3 or TRBV12-4, the J gene TRBJ2-7; 7 bases are a match to TRBD2. The CDR3 has 14 residues. The ends lost 6 bases at V and 2 bases at J; junction bases unmatched: 7. This CDR3 is CASSYLGTTYEQYF. The CDR3 bases are TGTGCCAGCAGCTACCTTGGGACTACCTACGAGCAGTACTTC.

This sequence joins TRBV19 and TRBJ1-1, with TRBD1 identical over 10 bases. This CDR3 has 15 amino acids. V lost 5 bases to trimming and J lost 0 bases; unmatched junction nucleotides: 3. Germline CDR1 LNHDA, CDR2 SQIVND (reference sequence). The CDR3 loop reads CASSGTGDLNTEAFF. CDR3 bases: TGTGCCAGTAGTGGGACAGGGGATTTGAACACTGAAGCTTTCTTT.

This clonotype occurred many times. The chain recombines TRBV7-6 with TRBJ2-5; D remains unclear. The CDR3 has 15 amino acids. Germline CDR1 and CDR2: SGHVS and FNYEAQ. V was cut by 1 base and J by 4 bases, with 13 bases left in between. The chain's CDR3 is CASSLVVLPRETQYF. DNA for the CDR3: TGTGCCAGCAGCTTAGTAGTGCTCCCTAGAGAGACCCAGTACTTC.

Many counts were recorded for this clonotype. The V gene is TRBV7-2, the J gene TRBJ1-2; a possible D gene is TRBD1 (6 bases). This CDR3 comprises 13 residues. V lost 5 bases and J lost 7, with 14 bases in between. CDR1 is SGHTA and CDR2 is FQGNSA in the germline V gene. The CDR3 coding sequence is TGTGCCAGCAGCAGTGACAGGTCGGGTGGCTACACCTTC. It specifies CASSSDRSGGYTF.

The table lists this clonotype with many counts. This sequence joins TRBV30 and TRBJ2-2; the D gene is possibly TRBD1 (5 bases). This CDR3 spans 15 amino acids. V dropped 0 bases and J dropped 6 bases, with 14 bases sitting between them. Germline CDR1 and CDR2: GTSNPN and SVGIG (reference sequence). The CDR3, as DNA: TGTGCCTGGAGTGTACGAGGACACCGGTCCGGGGAGCTGTTTTTT. Translated: CAWSVRGHRSGELFF.

Ten or more counts support this clonotype. The chain recombines TRBV25-1 with TRBJ1-6, with 8 bases identical to TRBD1. Germline CDR1 reads MGHDK; CDR2 reads SYGVNS. Losses at the gene ends were 4 bases for V and 9 bases for J; bases not matched to a gene: 8. This CDR3 contains 15 residues. As DNA, the CDR3 is TGTGCCAGCAGTGGTGACAGGGGTAGAGTTTCACCCCTCCACTTT. Translated: CASSGDRGRVSPLHF.

This clonotype was recorded once. The chain carries TRBV24-1 and TRBJ2-5, with 11 bases aligning to TRBD2. Trimming at V came to 3 bases and at J to 3 bases, leaving 2 bases not matched to a gene. There are 15 residues in the CDR3. Germline V gene lookup returns CDR1 KGHDR and CDR2 SFDVKD. The CDR3 region is CATSDALAGEETQYF. The DNA for the CDR3 is TGTGCCACCAGTGATGCACTAGCGGGAGAAGAGACCCAGTACTTC.

This clonotype was picked up many times. The chain combines TRBV19 with TRBJ2-7; TRBD1 agrees at 7 bases. V was pared by 7 bases and J by 7 bases, with 10 bases of the junction left unmatched. Germline CDR1 reads LNHDA; CDR2 reads SQIVND (reference sequence). The CDR3 has 13 amino acids. The CDR3 coding sequence is TGTGCCAGTAATCTCAGGGGGTCTGGGGAGCAGTACTTC. Translated, it gives CASNLRGSGEQYF.

This clonotype was seen repeatedly, ten times or more. The CDR3 DNA reads as TGTGCCAGTACTTCACAGGGGAACTCACCCCTCCACTTT. Translation gives CASTSQGNSPLHF. This sequence joins TRBV2 and TRBJ1-6, with 7 bases that match TRBD1. The CDR3 is made up of 13 amino acids. The V gene end was trimmed by 9 bases and the J gene end by 10 bases; junction bases not matched to a gene: 9. CDR1 is SNHLY and CDR2 is FYNNEI in the germline V gene.

This rearrangement joins TRBV2 to TRBJ1-1; TRBD1 matches 8 bases. Germline trimming cut 2 bases from V and 4 bases from J; bases unmatched to any gene: 3. Germline V lookup: CDR1 SNHLY, CDR2 FYNNEI. The CDR3 contains 14 residues. CDR3 DNA: TGTGCCAGCAGTGAACAGACAGGGGCCACTGAAGCTTTCTTT. It is translated as CASSEQTGATEAFF.

This clonotype was observed many times. Written as DNA, the CDR3 is TGTGCCAGCAGCGTTGACAAGGCCAACTATGGCTACACCTTC. Residues: CASSVDKANYGYTF. The V gene is TRBV9, the J gene TRBJ1-2, with D hard to call. This CDR3 spans 14 amino acids. The germline gives CDR1 SGDLS, CDR2 YYNGEE. The V and J ends lost 2 bases and 2 bases respectively, with 10 bases between them.

The J gene is TRBJ1-1, the V gene TRBV7-8, with D possibly matching TRBD1 (6 bases). The CDR3 runs to 14 residues. V was pared by 1 base and J by 7 bases, with 13 bases between. CDR1 and CDR2 (germline): SGHVS, FQNEAQ. CDR3 nucleotide sequence: TGTGCCAGCAGCTTAGGGACAGAGGTGTATGAAGCTTTCTTT. As protein: CASSLGTEVYEAFF.

This clonotype was counted many times. The CDR3 is CASRTGSYGYTF. The CDR3 DNA is TGTGCCAGCAGAACAGGGAGCTATGGCTACACCTTC. The chain combines TRBV6-2 or TRBV6-3 with TRBJ1-2, with a possible D match to TRBD1 (6 bases). The CDR3 has 12 amino acids. Germline V lookup: CDR1 MNHEY, CDR2 SVGEGT. V was trimmed by 6 bases and J by 4 bases, leaving 9 bases between them.

This clonotype occurred many times. The V call is TRBV5-1, the J call TRBJ2-5, with a possible D match to TRBD2 (5 bases). The germline V and J ends were trimmed by 3 bases and 1 base, with 10 bases remaining between them. The CDR3 is made up of 14 amino acids. From germline, CDR1 is SGHRS and CDR2 YFSETQ. CDR3 coding DNA: TGCGCCAGCAGCTACGGGGTGGCCCAAGAGACCCAGTACTTC. This translates into CASSYGVAQETQYF.

This clonotype was counted ten times or more. This chain connects TRBV6-2 or TRBV6-3 to TRBJ1-5; 9 bases match TRBD1. Germline loops: CDR1 MNHEY, CDR2 SVGEGT. This CDR3 contains 16 residues. The J segment lost 4 bases and the V segment lost 5 bases, leaving 9 bases of the junction unmatched. CDR3 loop: CASSLVGQGINQPQHF. CDR3 bases: TGTGCCAGCAGTCTCGTCGGACAGGGGATTAATCAGCCCCAGCATTTT.

This clonotype was seen a few times. This chain links TRBV20-1 with TRBJ1-1; no clear D gene. With 6 bases removed from V and 8 bases from J, the gap between germline ends came to 7 bases. CDR3 size: 9 residues. Germline CDR1 DFQATT, CDR2 SNEGSKA (reference sequence). The CDR3 loop is CSAMREAFF. The DNA of the CDR3 is TGCAGTGCGATGCGGGAAGCTTTCTTT.

The J gene is TRBJ2-2, the V gene TRBV10-2; D not resolved. The CDR3 runs 14 residues. Per germline, CDR1 WSHSY and CDR2 SAAADI. V was trimmed by 6 bases and J by 0 bases, leaving 8 bases between them. CDR3 bases: TGCGCCAGCAGCCCCAGGACGAACACCGGGGAGCTGTTTTTT. It codes for CASSPRTNTGELFF.